This T cell receptor (beta chain) was obtained from a study of cytomegalovirus exposure and HLA in healthy donors. General study findings and limits: Cytomegalovirus-associated TCR beta chains were listed, numbering roughly 150. CMV serostatus stood as the only immune exposure information on hand.

J was trimmed by 9 bases and V by 0 bases; bases with no gene match: 20. This CDR3 has 19 residues. Germline-derived CDR1 and CDR2 are GTSNPN and SVGIG (reference sequence). In regard to this clone: Its antigen is undetermined.

This PCR relied on a set of 60 Vbeta primers and 13 Jbeta primers. Libraries were prepared by immunoSEQ multiplex PCR; TCRdb keeps only in-frame clonotypes and omits some of them. The table lists 150,000 to 200,000 clones, roughly nine tenths of them singletons. This chain links TRBV30 with TRBJ1-6; 7 bases map to TRBD1. Sequences were obtained from PBMCs. This sequence was found in a boy aged 2 to 10 in good health and CMV-seronegative. As DNA, the CDR3 is TGTGCCTGGAGTGTAATCAGTCCCACGCCCGGGACAGCGGGTTCACCCCTCCACTTT. It codes for CAWSVISPTPGTAGSPLHF.